The T cell receptor beta chain described here comes from a study of blood T cell repertoires in COVID-19. On the study more broadly: The cDNA or gDNA used as material had been derived from T cells, B-cell-depleted T cells, or PBMCs.

Produced via immunoSEQ multiplex PCR; TCRdb's table is partial and in-frame only. Altogether some 120,000 clones are present, roughly 83% being singletons, with the ten largest covering under 3%. This clonotype originated in a man aged 30 to 45 with acute or convalescent COVID-19. Sequenced input: peripheral blood.

CDR3 loop: CASSVGVQGTEAFF. The CDR3 region has the DNA TGTGCCAGCAGCGTAGGAGTCCAGGGCACTGAAGCTTTCTTT. The rearrangement uses TRBV9 and TRBJ1-1; D is possibly TRBD1 (5 bases). The CDR3 contains 14 residues. V was trimmed by 0 bases and J by 4 bases, leaving 10 bases between them. CDR1 and CDR2 (germline): SGDLS, YYNGEE.